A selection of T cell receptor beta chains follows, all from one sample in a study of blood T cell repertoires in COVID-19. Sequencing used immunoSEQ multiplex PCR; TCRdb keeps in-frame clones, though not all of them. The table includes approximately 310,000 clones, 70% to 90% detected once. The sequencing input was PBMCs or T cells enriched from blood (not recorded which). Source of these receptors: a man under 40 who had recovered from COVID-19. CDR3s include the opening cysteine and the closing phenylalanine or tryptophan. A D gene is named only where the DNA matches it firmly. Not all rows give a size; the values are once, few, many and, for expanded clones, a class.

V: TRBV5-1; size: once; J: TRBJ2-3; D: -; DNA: TGCGCCAGCAGCTTGTCTTCTCGGACAGCCTACACAGATACGCAGTATTTT; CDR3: CASSLSSRTAYTDTQYF
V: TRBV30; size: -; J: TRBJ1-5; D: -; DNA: TGTGCCTGGAGTTCGGGTCAGCCCCAGCATTTT; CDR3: CAWSSGQPQHF
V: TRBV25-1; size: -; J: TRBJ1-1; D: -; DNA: TGTGCCAGTCAACAGGTCGGCTACACTGAAGCTTTCTTT; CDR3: CASQQVGYTEAFF
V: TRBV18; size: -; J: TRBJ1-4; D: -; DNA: TGTGCCAGCTCACGCCTTGGGACACGGTTAAATGAAAAACTGTTTTTT; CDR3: CASSRLGTRLNEKLFF
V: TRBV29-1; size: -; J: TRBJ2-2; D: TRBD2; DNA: TGCAGCGTTGAGGCTAGCGGGGGGACGAACACCGGGGAGCTGTTTTTT; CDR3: CSVEASGGTNTGELFF
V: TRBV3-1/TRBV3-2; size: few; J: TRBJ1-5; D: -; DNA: TGTGCCAGCAGCCAGGGGGGGGGAGGATTTATTCAGCCCCAGCATTTT; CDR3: CASSQGGGGFIQPQHF
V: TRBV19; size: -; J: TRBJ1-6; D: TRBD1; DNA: TGTGCCAGTAGCCCAGGGACAGCCGATAATTCACCCCTCCACTTT; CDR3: CASSPGTADNSPLHF
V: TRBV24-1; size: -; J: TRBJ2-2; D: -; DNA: TGTGCCACCGGGGGCTCTCACACCGGGGAGCTGTTTTTT; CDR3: CATGGSHTGELFF
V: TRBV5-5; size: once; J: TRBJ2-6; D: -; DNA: TGTGCCAGCAGCTTGGTCGCAGGGGCCAGCTCTGGGGCCAACGTCCTGACTTTC; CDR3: CASSLVAGASSGANVLTF
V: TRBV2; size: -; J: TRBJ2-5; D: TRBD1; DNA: TGTGCCAGCTCGACAGGGGAAGAGACCCAGTACTTC; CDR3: CASSTGEETQYF
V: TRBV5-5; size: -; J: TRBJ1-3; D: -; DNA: TGTGCCAGCAGCTGGACTGTGACAGGATCTGGAAACACCATATATTTT; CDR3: CASSWTVTGSGNTIYF
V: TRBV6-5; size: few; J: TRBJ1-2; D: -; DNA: TGTGCCAGCAGAGGGGGAGGGGAGGGCTACACCTTC; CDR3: CASRGGGEGYTF
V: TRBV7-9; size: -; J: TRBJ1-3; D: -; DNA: TGTGCCAGCAACTTGGGGCAGTCCTCTGGAAACACCATATATTTT; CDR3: CASNLGQSSGNTIYF
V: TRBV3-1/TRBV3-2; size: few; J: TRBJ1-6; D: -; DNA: TGTGCCACCGCCGTAGAGGGTTCACCCCTCCACTTT; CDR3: CATAVEGSPLHF
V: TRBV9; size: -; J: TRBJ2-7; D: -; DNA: TGTGCCAGCAGCGTAGCTTCAGGGGAGAGGTACGAGCAGTACTTC; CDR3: CASSVASGERYEQYF
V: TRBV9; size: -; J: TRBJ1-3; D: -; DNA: TGTGCCAGCAGCCAAAACCTCCGGGGGGCGGACGCTGCTGGAAACACCATATATTTT; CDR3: CASSQNLRGADAAGNTIYF
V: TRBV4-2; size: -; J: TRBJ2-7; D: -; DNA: TGTGCCAGCAGCCCCTTCCCCAGGGATGCCTACGAGCAGTACTTC; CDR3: CASSPFPRDAYEQYF
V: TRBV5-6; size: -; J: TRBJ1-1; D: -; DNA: TGTGCCAGCAGCTTGGGTAAGAACACTGAAGCTTTCTTT; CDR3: CASSLGKNTEAFF
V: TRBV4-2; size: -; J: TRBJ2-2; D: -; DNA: TGTGCCAGCAGCCCCATTGTGGGGAGCGGGTCCGGGGAGCTGTTTTTT; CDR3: CASSPIVGSGSGELFF
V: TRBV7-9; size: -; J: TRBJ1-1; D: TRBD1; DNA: TGTGCCAGCAGCTCACAGGGGCTGAACACTGAAGCTTTCTTT; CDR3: CASSSQGLNTEAFF
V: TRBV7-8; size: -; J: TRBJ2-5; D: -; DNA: TGTGCCAGCAGCTTCGGAGGGGCTCGAGAGACCCAGTACTTC; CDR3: CASSFGGARETQYF
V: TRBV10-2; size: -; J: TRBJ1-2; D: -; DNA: TGCGCCAGCAGTGAAAGCGGAGAAGGTCAGATTAACTATGGCTACACCTTC; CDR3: CASSESGEGQINYGYTF
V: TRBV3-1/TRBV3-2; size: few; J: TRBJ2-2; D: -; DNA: TGTGCCAGCAGCGTCGTAACTCTTTCAGGCTTGACCGGGGAGCTGTTTTTT; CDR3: CASSVVTLSGLTGELFF
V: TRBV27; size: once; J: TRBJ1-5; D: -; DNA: TGTGCCAGCAGTTTATCTTCCAGGGGTGACAATCAGCCCCAGCATTTT; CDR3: CASSLSSRGDNQPQHF
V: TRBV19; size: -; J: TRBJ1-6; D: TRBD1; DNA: TGTGCCAGTAGTATGACCGACAGGGGTTATTCACCCCTCCACTTT; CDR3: CASSMTDRGYSPLHF
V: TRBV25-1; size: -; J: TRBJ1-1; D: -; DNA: TGTGCCAGCAGTGAATACGAGTACGAGGGGGTGGCTTTCTTT; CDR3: CASSEYEYEGVAFF
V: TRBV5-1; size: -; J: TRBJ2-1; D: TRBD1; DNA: TGCGCCAGCAGCACCGCTCCGGGACAGGGGTTCAATGAGCAGTTCTTC; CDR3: CASSTAPGQGFNEQFF
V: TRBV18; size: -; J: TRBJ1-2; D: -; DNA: TGTGCCAGCTCACCAGGGCAGGGTTATGGTGGCTACACCTTC; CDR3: CASSPGQGYGGYTF
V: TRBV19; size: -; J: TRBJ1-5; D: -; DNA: TGTGCCAGTACTGGCAGTAATCAGCCCCAGCATTTT; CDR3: CASTGSNQPQHF
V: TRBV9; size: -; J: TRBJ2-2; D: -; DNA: TGTGCCAGCAGCGCGCGGGACTTAGCCACCGGGGAGCTGTTTTTT; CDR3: CASSARDLATGELFF
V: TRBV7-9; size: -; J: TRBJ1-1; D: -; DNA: TGTGCCAGCAGTTTAAACTCGAACACTGAAGCTTTCTTT; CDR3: CASSLNSNTEAFF
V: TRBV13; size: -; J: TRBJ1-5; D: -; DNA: TGTGCCAGCAGCTTTAACAGGAACCAGCCCCAGCATTTT; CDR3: CASSFNRNQPQHF
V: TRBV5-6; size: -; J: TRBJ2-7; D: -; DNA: TGTGCCAGCAGCCCTACGGGGACCTACGAGCAGTACTTC; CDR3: CASSPTGTYEQYF
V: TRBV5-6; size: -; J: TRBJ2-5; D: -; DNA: TGTGCCACCTTCAGGGTGGGAGAGACCCAGTACTTC; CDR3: CATFRVGETQYF
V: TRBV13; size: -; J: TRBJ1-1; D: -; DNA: TGTGCCAGCAGATTAAGGGAGTTCGGTGAAGCTTTCTTT; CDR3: CASRLREFGEAFF
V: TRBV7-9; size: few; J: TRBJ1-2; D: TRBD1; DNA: TGTGCCAGCAGCTCAGGCTCTGGACAGGGGGACCAGGGCTACACCTTC; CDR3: CASSSGSGQGDQGYTF
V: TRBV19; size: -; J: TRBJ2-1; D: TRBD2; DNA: TGTGCCAGTAGTTCCCAGGGACTAGCGAGCAATGAGCAGTTCTTC; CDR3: CASSSQGLASNEQFF
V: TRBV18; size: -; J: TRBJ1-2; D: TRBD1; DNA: TGTGCCAGCTCACAAGACAGGGTGGTGTATGGCTACACCTTC; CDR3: CASSQDRVVYGYTF
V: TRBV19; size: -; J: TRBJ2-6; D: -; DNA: TGTGCCAGTAGTATCTCGATGACTGGCTCTGGGGCCAACGTCCTGACTTTC; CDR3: CASSISMTGSGANVLTF
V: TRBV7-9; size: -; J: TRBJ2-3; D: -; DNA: TGTGCCAGCACCCTAGCATCGGCGGATACGCAGTATTTT; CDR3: CASTLASADTQYF
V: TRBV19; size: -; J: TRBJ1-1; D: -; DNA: TGTGCCAGTAGTATAGGAGTTTTAAATGAAGCTTTCTTT; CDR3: CASSIGVLNEAFF
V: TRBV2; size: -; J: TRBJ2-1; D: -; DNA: TGTGCAGCGTCTACCTACAATGAGCAGTTCTTC; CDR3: CAASTYNEQFF
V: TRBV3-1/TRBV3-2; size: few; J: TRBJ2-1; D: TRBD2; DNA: TGTGCCAGCAGCCCCACAAGAAAGATGAAGGGACTAGCGGGGGGGCTTAATGAGCAGTTCTTC; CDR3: CASSPTRKMKGLAGGLNEQFF
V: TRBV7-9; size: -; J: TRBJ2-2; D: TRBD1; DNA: TGTGCCAGCAGACGCGGGACAGGGGAGTACACCGGGGAGCTGTTTTTT; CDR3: CASRRGTGEYTGELFF
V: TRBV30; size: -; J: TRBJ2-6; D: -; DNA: TGTGCCTGTTCCGTCTCTGGGGCCAACGTCCTGACTTTC; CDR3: CACSVSGANVLTF
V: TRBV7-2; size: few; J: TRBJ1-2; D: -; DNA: TGTGCCAGCAGCCACCAGGTCGCCAGAGACTATGGCTACACCTTC; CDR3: CASSHQVARDYGYTF
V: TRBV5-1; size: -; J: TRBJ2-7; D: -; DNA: TGCGCCAGCAGCTCACTACAGGGGACTCACTACGAGCAGTACTTC; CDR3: CASSSLQGTHYEQYF
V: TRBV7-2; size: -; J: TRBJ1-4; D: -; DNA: TGTGCCAGCAGCTTAGTTCCAGGAGAAAAACTGTTTTTT; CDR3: CASSLVPGEKLFF
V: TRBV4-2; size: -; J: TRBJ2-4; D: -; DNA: TGTGCCAGCAGCCACGAGCTCGCCGGAGTAGCCAAAAACATTCAGTACTTC; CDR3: CASSHELAGVAKNIQYF